This T cell receptor beta chain is drawn from a study of T cells expressing NK-cell markers. The germline V gene has CDR1 MNHEY and CDR2 SVGAGI. The CDR3 sequence is 17 residues long. For TCR beta, cDNA was produced by 5'RACE template switching with UMIs. TCRdb reanalyzed the 5' RACE reads, giving one entry per CDR3 protein sequence and no DNA. This table holds approximately 550,000 distinct CDR3 sequences. The TCR originated in a man younger than 30 in good health. Material: blood T cells: a sorted CD56 or NKG2C T cell subset, CD4+ or CD8+ T cells, or bulk PBMC T cells (not recorded which). V is TRBV6-5 and J is TRBJ2-3; TCRdb's assignment of TRBD1 cannot be checked, as there is no DNA. CDR3 in amino acids: CASSYSSARRRTDTQYF.